These T cell receptor beta chains were read from a single sample in a study of cytomegalovirus exposure and HLA in healthy donors. Only in-frame clones appear in the TCRdb table, and some are missing; sequencing was by immunoSEQ multiplex PCR. The sample totals 150,000 to 200,000 clones. Sequenced: PBMCs. Source of these receptors: a man aged 25 to 40 in good health and CMV-seronegative. CDR3s leave out the opening cysteine and the closing phenylalanine or tryptophan.

v_call cdr3_aa
TRBV6-5 ASSYGDRENEKLF
TRBV4-1 ASSQGQGWEKLF
TRBV5-1 ASTSGQDTDTQY
TRBV5-5 ASSQGQGPYSNQPQH
TRBV7-2 ASSLVGGDYGYT
TRBV7-8 ASSKVTGGEQY
TRBV30 AWRQYNSPLH
TRBV7-2 ASSLELAASDTQY
TRBV2 ASLGQGATYEQY
TRBV10-3 AISPTGLQETQY
TRBV6-5 ASSYQRGPRENEQF
TRBV13 ASSRTGTAFEKLF
TRBV10-2 ASSDVGLTIETQY
TRBV7-3 ASSLRPSGREANTGELF
TRBV5-1 ASSLRGREVSYNSPLH
TRBV28 ASRPRDSRLYEQY
TRBV7-6 ASSLAAGDGADTQY
TRBV27 ASSFGASGYEQY
TRBV5-4 ASSYLAGGPNEQY
TRBV7-2 ASSLAGGPVDTQY
TRBV2 ASSEGQGARNEQF
TRBV18 ASSKLVGQGLNSPLH
TRBV19 ASSIDPFYEQY
TRBV5-1 ASSLAREAFGDTQY
TRBV29-1 SVEEGWDRSNTGELF
TRBV11-3 ASSLGTGGGATEAF
TRBV5-1 ASSLEAGGRPQH
TRBV7-2 ASSLPGQETQY
TRBV6-1 ASSVAGQELYGYT
TRBV2 ASSVMGGEETQY
TRBV18 ASSPRQQETQY
TRBV2 ASTSADTQY
TRBV27 ASSRDRGLYGYT
TRBV7-2 ASSRGTDYNSPLH
TRBV11-3 ASSSRQLATYNEQF
TRBV5-4 ASSLDRGEQY
TRBV6-5 ASSYDRDRGTDTQY
TRBV28 ASSPAGGLHNEQF
TRBV29-1 SVVGTAGPYEQY
TRBV11-3 ASSPTTGSSYNEQF
TRBV6-1 ASSARTGGQPQH
TRBV28 ASSLGGTPY